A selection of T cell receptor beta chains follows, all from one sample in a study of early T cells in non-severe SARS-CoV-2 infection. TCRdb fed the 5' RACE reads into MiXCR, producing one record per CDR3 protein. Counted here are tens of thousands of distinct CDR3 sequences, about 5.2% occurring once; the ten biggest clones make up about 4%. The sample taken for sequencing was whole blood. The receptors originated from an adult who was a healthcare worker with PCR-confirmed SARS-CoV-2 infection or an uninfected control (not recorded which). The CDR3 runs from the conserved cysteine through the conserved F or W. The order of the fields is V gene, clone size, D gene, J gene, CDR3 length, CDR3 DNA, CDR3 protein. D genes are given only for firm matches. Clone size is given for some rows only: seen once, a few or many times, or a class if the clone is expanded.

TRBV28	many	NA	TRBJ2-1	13	TGTGCCAGCAGTCCCATCTCAGGGACAGAGCAGTTCTTC	CASSPISGTEQFF
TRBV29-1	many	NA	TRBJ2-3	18	TGCAGCGTTGAAGATCATCTCGGGACGTCTTCTAGCACAGATACGCAGTATTTT	CSVEDHLGTSSSTDTQYF
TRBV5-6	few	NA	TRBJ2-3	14	TGTGCCAGCAAACTGAGCTCTAGCACAGATACGCAGTATTTT	CASKLSSSTDTQYF
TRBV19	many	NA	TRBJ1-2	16	TGTGCCAGTAGTATAGACTCGCGGGGTTCTAACTATGGCTACACCTTC	CASSIDSRGSNYGYTF
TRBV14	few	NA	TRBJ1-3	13	TGTGCCAGCAGCCAAGGACCTGGAAACACCATATATTTT	CASSQGPGNTIYF
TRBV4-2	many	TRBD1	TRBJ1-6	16	TGTGCCAGCAGCCTTGGCAGGGGGCGAGTTGAATCACCCCTCCACTTT	CASSLGRGRVESPLHF
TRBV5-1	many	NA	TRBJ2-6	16	TGCGCCAGCAGCTTGGGGACTGGCTCTGGGGCCAACGTCCTGACTTTC	CASSLGTGSGANVLTF
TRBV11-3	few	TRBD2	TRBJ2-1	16	TGTGCCAGCAGCTCCAATAGCGGGAATAGTTACAATGAGCAGTTCTTC	CASSSNSGNSYNEQFF
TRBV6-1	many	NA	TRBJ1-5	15	TGTGCCAGCAGTGAAGCTACTTATAGCAATCAGCCCCAGCATTTT	CASSEATYSNQPQHF
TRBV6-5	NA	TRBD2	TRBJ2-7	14	TGTGCCAGCAGTCCCACTAGCGGGACTTACGAGCAGTACTTC	CASSPTSGTYEQYF
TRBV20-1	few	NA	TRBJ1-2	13	TGCAGTGCTAGTGAACCGGCTAACTATGGCTACACCTTC	CSASEPANYGYTF
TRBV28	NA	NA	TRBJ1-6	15	TGTGCCAGCAGCTGGGGACGGCCCGATGAGTCACCCCTCCACTTT	CASSWGRPDESPLHF
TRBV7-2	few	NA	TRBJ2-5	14	TGTGCCAGCACCCCATCGGGGGGCCTGGAGACCCAGTACTTC	CASTPSGGLETQYF
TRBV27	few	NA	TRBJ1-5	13	TGTGCCAGCAGTTTATCTCGCGTCCAGCCCCAGCATTTT	CASSLSRVQPQHF
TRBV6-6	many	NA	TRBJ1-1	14	TGTGCCAGCAGCCCGGACGGAGTGAACACTGAAGCTTTCTTT	CASSPDGVNTEAFF
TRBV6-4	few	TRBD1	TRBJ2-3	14	TGTGCCACTTCATCGGGGACAGACGCAGATACGCAGTATTTT	CATSSGTDADTQYF
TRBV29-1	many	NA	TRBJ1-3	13	TGCAGCGCCCGACGGGGTGCCGGAAACACCATATATTTT	CSARRGAGNTIYF
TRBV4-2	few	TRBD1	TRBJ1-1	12	TGTGCCAGCAGCCCCGGACAGGTAGCAGCTTTCTTT	CASSPGQVAAFF
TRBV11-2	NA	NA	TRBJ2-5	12	TGTGCCAGCAGCACGCCCCAAGAGACCCAGTACTTC	CASSTPQETQYF
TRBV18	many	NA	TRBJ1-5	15	TGTGCCAGCTCGGCCTCCGGGGGCCGCAATCAGCCCCAGCATTTT	CASSASGGRNQPQHF
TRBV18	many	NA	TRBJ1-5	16	TGTGCCAGCTCACCTTCTGGCAGAAGCCACAATCAGCCCCAGCATTTT	CASSPSGRSHNQPQHF
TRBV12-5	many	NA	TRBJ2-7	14	TGTGCTAGTGGTTTGTATGTCAACTCCTACGAGCAGTACTTC	CASGLYVNSYEQYF
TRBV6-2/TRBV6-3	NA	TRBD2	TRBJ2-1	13	TGTGCCAGCAGCTCCGCCGGGAGGGATGAGCAGTTCTTC	CASSSAGRDEQFF
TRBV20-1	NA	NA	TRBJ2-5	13	TGCAGTGCTATACGGTCCACAAGTTCCCCCCGGTACTTC	CSAIRSTSSPRYF
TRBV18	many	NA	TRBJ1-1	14	TGTGCCAGCTCACCCGGACAGCAGAACACTGAAGCTTTCTTT	CASSPGQQNTEAFF
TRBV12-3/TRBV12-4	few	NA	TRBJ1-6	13	TGTGCCAGCATCCTCCGACGGAATTCACCCCTCCACTTT	CASILRRNSPLHF
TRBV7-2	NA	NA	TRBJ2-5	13	TGTGCCAGCAGCGTGGACCGTCAAGAGACCCAGTACTTC	CASSVDRQETQYF
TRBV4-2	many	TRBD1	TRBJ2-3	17	TGTGCCAGCAGCCGAGCCAGGGACAGGGTAACCCCAGATACGCAGTATTTT	CASSRARDRVTPDTQYF
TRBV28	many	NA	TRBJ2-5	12	TGTGCCAGCGTGGGATTCCGAGAGACCCAGTACTTC	CASVGFRETQYF